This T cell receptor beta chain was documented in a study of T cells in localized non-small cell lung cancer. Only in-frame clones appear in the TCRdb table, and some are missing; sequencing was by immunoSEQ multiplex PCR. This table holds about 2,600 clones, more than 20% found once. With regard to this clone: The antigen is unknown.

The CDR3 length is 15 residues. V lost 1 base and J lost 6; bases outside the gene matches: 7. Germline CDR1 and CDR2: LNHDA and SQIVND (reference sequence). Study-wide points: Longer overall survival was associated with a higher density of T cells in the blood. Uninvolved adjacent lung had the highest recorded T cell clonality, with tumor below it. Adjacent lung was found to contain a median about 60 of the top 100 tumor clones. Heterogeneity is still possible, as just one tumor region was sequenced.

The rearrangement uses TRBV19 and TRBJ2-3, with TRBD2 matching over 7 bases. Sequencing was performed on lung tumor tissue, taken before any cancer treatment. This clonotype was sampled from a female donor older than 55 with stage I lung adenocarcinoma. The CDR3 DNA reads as TGTGCCAGTAGTATAGTTGGCGGGAGATCGGATACGCAGTATTTT. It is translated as CASSIVGGRSDTQYF.